Sequencing of this T cell receptor beta chain was carried out in a study of blood T cell repertoires in COVID-19. J was trimmed by 8 bases and V by 7 bases; bases with no gene match: 11. The CDR3 sequence is 14 residues long. CDR1 and CDR2 from the germline V gene are SGHTA and FQGNSA. Authors' processing steps: Reference gene primer amplification in the assay estimated nucleated cell counts. Assay used: immunoSEQ multiplex PCR; TCRdb lists only in-frame clones, some missing. V and J calls and clone size are as listed in that table; D and trimming were resolved from the DNA. The table records 180,000 or so clones, around 90% of them present only once.

This TCR was recovered from a woman aged 45 to 65 with acute or convalescent COVID-19. The V and J genes are TRBV7-2 and TRBJ1-2, with TRBD1 matching 9 bases. The specimen sequenced was peripheral blood. CDR3 DNA sequence: TGTGCCAGCACCCGCACAGGGGGCGAGCAGGGCTACACCTTC. Translated, it gives CASTRTGGEQGYTF.